The 10 T cell receptor beta chains listed next were all sequenced from one sample in a study of cytomegalovirus exposure and HLA in healthy donors. 60 Vbeta and 13 Jbeta primers were used in PCR. The assay was immunoSEQ multiplex PCR, and TCRdb's table has in-frame clones only and misses some. This table has 150,000 to 190,000 clones, around 79% appearing once. The material sequenced was PBMCs. All receptors come from a man aged 18 to 30 in good health and CMV-seronegative.

The gene calls are TRBV7-2 and TRBJ2-7; 8 bases are a match to TRBD2. The CDR3 sequence is 14 residues long. Per germline, CDR1 SGHTA and CDR2 FQGNSA. V shed 6 bases and J 5 bases; nucleotides not matched to a gene: 9. The CDR3 loop is CASRPGGPRNEQYF. Written as DNA, the CDR3 is TGTGCCAGCAGACCGGGAGGGCCGAGGAACGAGCAGTACTTC. Supplemented by reference TRBV7-2 and TRBJ2-7, the full variable domain reads GAGVSQSPSNKVTEKGKDVELRCDPISGHTALYWYRQSLGQGLEFLIYFQGNSAPDKSGLPSDRFSAERTGGSVSTLTIQRTQQEDSAVYLCASRPGGPRNEQYFGPGTRLTVT.

The chain has TRBV7-6 and TRBJ2-1; 12 bases agree with TRBD2. V lost 1 base and J lost 6; bases outside the gene matches: 4. From germline, CDR1 is SGHVS and CDR2 FNYEAQ. The CDR3 runs 16 residues. The CDR3 DNA follows: TGTGCCAGCAGCTTAGAAGCTAGCGGGAGGGGCAATGAGCAGTTCTTC. This gives the protein CASSLEASGRGNEQFF.

This clone occurred once. Other nucleotide sequences from this sample produce the same CDR3. This chain connects TRBV19 to TRBJ1-4; 7 nucleotides line up with TRBD1. The germline CDR1 and CDR2 sequences are LNHDA and SQIVND (reference sequence). The length of the CDR3 is 14 residues. The V gene end was trimmed by 5 bases and the J gene end by 2 bases; junction bases not matched to a gene: 2. The CDR3 loop is CASSLQGTNEKLFF. In nucleotides, the CDR3 is TGTGCCAGTAGTTTACAGGGGACTAATGAAAAACTGTTTTTT. Together with reference TRBV19 and TRBJ1-4, the CDR3 gives the full variable domain: DGGITQSPKYLFRKEGQNVTLSCEQNLNHDAMYWYRQDPGQGLRLIYYSQIVNDFQKGDIAEGYSVSREKKESFPLTVTSAQKNPTAFYLCASSLQGTNEKLFFGSGTQLSVL.

The V gene is TRBV6-5, the J gene TRBJ2-5, with 9 positions matching TRBD2. Germline CDR1 reads MNHEY; CDR2 reads SVGAGI. The CDR3 sequence is 14 residues long. After removal of 5 bases from V and 5 bases from J, the junction contained 6 bases not matched to a gene. CDR3 nucleotides: TGTGCCAGCAGTCCTGCGGGAGGGGAGGAGACCCAGTACTTC. Protein sequence: CASSPAGGEETQYF.

The rearrangement joins TRBV11-2 to TRBJ2-5; 8 positions agree with TRBD2. The CDR3 spans 17 residues. J was trimmed by 0 bases and V by 5 bases; bases with no gene match: 11. CDR1 is SGHAT, CDR2 FQNNGV, per germline. DNA for the CDR3: TGTGCCAGCAGCCCGACGGGTAGCGGGACATACCAAGAGACCCAGTACTTC. It specifies CASSPTGSGTYQETQYF.

V gene TRBV4-1 combines with J gene TRBJ1-1; D remains unclear. This CDR3 has 15 residues. In germline, CDR1 is MGHRA, CDR2 YSYEKL. V was trimmed by 1 base and J by 1 base, leaving 10 bases between them. CDR3 sequence: CASSQAAGGNTEAFF. The CDR3 DNA reads as TGCGCCAGCAGCCAAGCGGCGGGTGGGAACACTGAAGCTTTCTTT.

The CDR3 coding sequence is TGTGCCAGTAAGACGGGACTAGCGTCCTACGAGCAGTACTTC. Translated, it gives CASKTGLASYEQYF. The chain joins TRBV6-5 to TRBJ2-7, with 10 bases matching TRBD2. This CDR3 contains 14 residues. The V gene end was trimmed by 9 bases and the J gene end by 1 base; junction bases not matched to a gene: 6. Germline V gives CDR1 MNHEY, CDR2 SVGAGI.

This sequence joins TRBV5-1 and TRBJ2-7; 11 bases agree with TRBD2. V dropped 0 bases and J dropped 6; count of bases not matched to a gene: 5. Germline loops: CDR1 SGHRS, CDR2 YFSETQ. There are 15 residues in the CDR3. CDR3 coding DNA: TGCGCCAGCAGCTTGGACGTAGCGGGAGGGGGCGAGCAGTACTTC. Protein: CASSLDVAGGGEQYF.

J is TRBJ2-5 and V is TRBV7-7; D gene unclear. The CDR3 runs 13 residues. Germline lookup yields CDR1 SSHAT and CDR2 FNYEAQ (reference sequence). The V and J ends lost 5 bases and 4 bases respectively, with 11 bases between them. CDR3 in amino acids: CASSTQDGETQYF. The CDR3 nucleotides read TGTGCCAGCAGCACTCAGGATGGAGAGACCCAGTACTTC.

J is TRBJ2-5 and V is TRBV10-2, with 7 bases fitting TRBD2. The V gene end was trimmed by 3 bases and the J gene end by 0 bases; junction bases not matched to a gene: 7. The CDR3 consists of 16 residues. Germline V CDR1 and CDR2: WSHSY, SAAADI. The CDR3 DNA is TGCGCCAGCAGTGAAAGGTACGGGAGGTACCAAGAGACCCAGTACTTC. Its protein is CASSERYGRYQETQYF.